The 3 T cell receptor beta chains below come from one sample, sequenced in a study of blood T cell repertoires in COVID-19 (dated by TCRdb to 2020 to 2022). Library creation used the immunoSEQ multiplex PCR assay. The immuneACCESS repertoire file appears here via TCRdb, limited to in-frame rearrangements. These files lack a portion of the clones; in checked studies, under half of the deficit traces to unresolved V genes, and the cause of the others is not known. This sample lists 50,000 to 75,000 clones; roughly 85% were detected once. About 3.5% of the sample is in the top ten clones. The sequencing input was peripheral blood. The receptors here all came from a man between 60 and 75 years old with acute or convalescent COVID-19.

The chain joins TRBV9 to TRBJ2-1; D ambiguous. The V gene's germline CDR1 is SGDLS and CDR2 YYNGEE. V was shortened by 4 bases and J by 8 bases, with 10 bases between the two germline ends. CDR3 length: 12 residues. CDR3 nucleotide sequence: TGTGCCAGCAGCCTCCCCCAGGATGAGCAGTTCTTC. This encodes CASSLPQDEQFF.

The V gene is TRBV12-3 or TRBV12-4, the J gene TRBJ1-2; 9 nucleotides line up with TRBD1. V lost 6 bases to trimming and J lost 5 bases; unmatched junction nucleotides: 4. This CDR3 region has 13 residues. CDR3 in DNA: TGTGCCAGCAGCCCCGGGACAGGGTATGGCTACACCTTC. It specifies CASSPGTGYGYTF.

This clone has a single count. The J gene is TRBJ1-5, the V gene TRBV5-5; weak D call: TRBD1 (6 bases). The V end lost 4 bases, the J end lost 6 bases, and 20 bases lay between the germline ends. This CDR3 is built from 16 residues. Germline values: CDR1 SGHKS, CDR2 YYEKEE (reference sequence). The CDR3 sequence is CASSPTGTNRGQPQHF. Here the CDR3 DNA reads TGTGCCAGCAGCCCTACCGGGACAAATAGGGGTCAGCCCCAGCATTTT.